This T cell receptor (beta chain) was captured in a study of PD-1 blockade in classical Hodgkin lymphoma. Study summary: Patients were administered nivolumab (3 mg/kg intravenously) every 2 weeks.

Every one of the patients relapsed after autologous stem cell transplantation (brentuximab vedotin exposure was variable). Worth noting for this clone: No antigen is known for it.

Study-wide findings and caveats: Baseline TCR diversity was reportedly lower in newly diagnosed patients than in healthy donors. It was reported as lower still in relapsed/refractory patients. Baseline diversity in complete responders resembled that of newly diagnosed patients. Undefined causes, possibly disease activity or prior therapy, underlie the repertoire differences.

TCRdb's copy holds only in-frame clones and misses some; the assay was immunoSEQ multiplex PCR. The sample has 40,000 to 45,000 clones; about three quarters are singletons. V dropped 7 bases and J dropped 7; count of bases not matched to a gene: 6. This CDR3 spans 14 amino acids. Germline CDR1 MNHEY, CDR2 SVGAGI. This TCR came from a human donor with classical Hodgkin lymphoma. The material was peripheral blood mononuclear cells (PBMCs), obtained at baseline. The rearrangement links TRBV6-5 to TRBJ2-3, with 12 bases aligning to TRBD1. The CDR3 nucleotides read TGTGCCAGCATCAGGGGACAGGGGGCCCATACGCAGTATTTT. Translated: CASIRGQGAHTQYF.